This entry lists 27 T cell receptor beta chains sequenced from one sample in a study of blood T cell repertoires in COVID-19. The table came from immunoSEQ multiplex PCR; TCRdb's copy has only in-frame clones and leaves some out. The top ten clones hold over 0.8% of a sample with about 250,000 clones, about nine tenths of them seen once. The sequenced sample was peripheral blood. These receptor sequences come from a man aged 25-45 years with COVID-19, enrolled during active disease.

The DNA of the CDR3 is TGTGCCAGCAGCTTGGCCCAGGGTAGTAATTCACCCCTCCACTTT. Translated: CASSLAQGSNSPLHF. The chain combines TRBV5-4 with TRBJ1-6; maybe TRBD1 (5 bases). Germline assignment: CDR1 SGHNT and CDR2 YYREEE (reference sequence). Trimming left V 0 bases short and J 6 bases short, with 10 bases between. This CDR3 has 15 amino acids.

This clone was counted many times. The chain recombines TRBV30 with TRBJ1-1; D might be TRBD1 (6 bases). CDR1 and CDR2 from the germline V gene are GTSNPN and SVGIG (reference sequence). Deletions cut 4 bases from V and 4 bases from J, with 13 bases between. CDR3 length: 13 residues. CDR3 in DNA: TGTGCCTGGACTCACAGGGTTATCACTGAAGCTTTCTTT. Translated, it gives CAWTHRVITEAFF.

The rearrangement uses TRBV3-1 (or the pseudogene TRBV3-2) and TRBJ2-2; 8 bases match TRBD1. Unmatched junction bases numbered 10, after V lost 1 base and J lost 3 bases. The CDR3 loop spans 18 amino acids. The germline V gene has CDR1 LGHDT and CDR2 YNNKEL (reference sequence). CDR3 nucleotide sequence: TGTGCCAGCAGCCAAGGGGCAGGGGGCCCTACTCACACCGGGGAGCTGTTTTTT. Translating gives CASSQGAGGPTHTGELFF.

The V and J genes are TRBV27 and TRBJ1-1; a weak D match, TRBD1 (5 bases). With 5 bases removed from V and 4 bases from J, the gap between germline ends came to 17 bases. Germline V gene sequence: CDR1 MNHEY, CDR2 SMNVEV (reference sequence). CDR3 size: 15 residues. The DNA of the CDR3 is TGTGCCAGCAGTCCATCAAGGGGATTGGTCACTGAAGCTTTCTTT. Its protein is CASSPSRGLVTEAFF.

The chain joins TRBV9 to TRBJ2-2; a possible D gene is TRBD1 (6 bases). The V end was cut by 0 bases, the J end by 4 bases, with 13 bases between. The CDR3 spans 16 residues. Germline assignment: CDR1 SGDLS and CDR2 YYNGEE. The CDR3 nucleotides read TGTGCCAGCAGCGTAGCAGGGGACCTTACCACCGGGGAGCTGTTTTTT. It specifies CASSVAGDLTTGELFF.

The chain links TRBV11-3 to TRBJ1-1; 11 bases map to TRBD1. Looked up from germline, CDR1 is SGHNT and CDR2 is YENEEA. The V and J ends lost 5 bases and 4 bases, in that order; junction bases with no gene match: 0. This CDR3 region has 13 residues. CDR3 nucleotide sequence: TGTGCCAGCAGCGGGACAGGGGGCACTGAAGCTTTCTTT. This codes for CASSGTGGTEAFF.

V and J are TRBV5-1 and TRBJ2-1; 13 bases agree with TRBD2. Looked up from germline, CDR1 is SGHRS and CDR2 is YFSETQ. The CDR3 is 17 residues long. The ends lost 4 bases at V and 3 bases at J; junction bases unmatched: 7. The CDR3 region is CASSETSGGASYNEQFF. CDR3 bases: TGCGCCAGCAGCGAAACTAGCGGGGGGGCCAGCTACAATGAGCAGTTCTTC.

J is TRBJ1-5 and V is TRBV6-5, with D perhaps matching TRBD1 (5 bases). Per germline, CDR1 MNHEY and CDR2 SVGAGI. The CDR3 consists of 14 residues. The ends were cut back, 5 bases at V and 4 bases at J, with 12 bases in the middle. The CDR3 DNA follows: TGTGCCAGCAGTCGGGGGTTAACGAATCAGCCCCAGCATTTT. Translation gives CASSRGLTNQPQHF.

This clone has only one observation. The rearrangement uses TRBV5-6 and TRBJ2-7; tentatively, D is TRBD1 (5 bases). The CDR3 is 15 amino acids. With 2 bases removed from V and 0 bases from J, the gap between germline ends came to 12 bases. Germline V gene data show CDR1 as SGHDT and CDR2 as YYEEEE. The CDR3 region is CASSLGGASSYEQYF. The CDR3 DNA follows: TGTGCCAGCAGCTTAGGTGGGGCTAGCTCCTACGAGCAGTACTTC.

The chain couples TRBV7-9 to TRBJ2-4; D possibly corresponds to TRBD1 (7 bases). This CDR3 comprises 18 residues. Trimming cost V 2 bases and J 0 bases, with 17 bases left between them. Germline V gene lookup returns CDR1 SEHNR and CDR2 FQNEAQ (reference sequence). CDR3 region: CASSLQQGGLIAKNIQYF. CDR3 bases: TGTGCCAGCAGCTTACAGCAGGGGGGATTAATAGCCAAAAACATTCAGTACTTC.

The chain joins TRBV19 to TRBJ1-4; 9 positions agree with TRBD1. The J segment lost 5 bases and the V segment lost 3 bases, leaving 1 base of the junction unmatched. The germline gives CDR1 LNHDA, CDR2 SQIVND (reference sequence). The CDR3 covers 14 residues. CDR3 coding DNA: TGTGCCAGTAGTATCGGGACAGGGAATGAAAAACTGTTTTTT. It specifies CASSIGTGNEKLFF. The whole variable domain, remainder taken from reference TRBV19 and TRBJ1-4, is DGGITQSPKYLFRKEGQNVTLSCEQNLNHDAMYWYRQDPGQGLRLIYYSQIVNDFQKGDIAEGYSVSREKKESFPLTVTSAQKNPTAFYLCASSIGTGNEKLFFGSGTQLSVL.

The rearrangement links TRBV11-1 to TRBJ1-6; 7 nucleotides match TRBD1. V shed 6 bases, J shed 5 bases, and the junction held 4 bases outside the gene matches. The length of the CDR3 is 14 residues. From germline, CDR1 is SGHAT and CDR2 FQDESV (reference sequence). The CDR3 region has the DNA TGTGCCAGCAGTTACAGGGGAAATAATTCACCCCTCCACTTT. This gives the protein CASSYRGNNSPLHF. The variable domain in full, with the rest retrieved from reference TRBV11-1 and TRBJ1-6, is EAEVAQSPRYKITEKSQAVAFWCDPISGHATLYWYRQILGQGPELLVQFQDESVVDDSQLPKDRFSAERLKGVDSTLKIQPAELGDSAMYLCASSYRGNNSPLHFGNGTRLTVT.

This rearrangement joins TRBV5-1 to TRBJ1-3; TRBD1 agrees at 7 bases. The CDR3 has 15 amino acids. V gave up 5 bases and J gave up 2 bases; unmatched junction bases: 7. Germline V CDR1 and CDR2: SGHRS, YFSETQ. CDR3 coding DNA: TGCGCCAGCAGTTCGACAGGGTCGCCTGGAAACACCATATATTTT. Its translation is CASSSTGSPGNTIYF. The entire variable domain, with the rest obtained from reference TRBV5-1 and TRBJ1-3, is as follows: KAGVTQTPRYLIKTRGQQVTLSCSPISGHRSVSWYQQTPGQGLQFLFEYFSETQRNKGNFPGRFSGRQFSNSRSEMNVSTLELGDSALYLCASSSTGSPGNTIYFGEGSWLTVV.

The rearrangement uses TRBV6-4 and TRBJ1-5; 9 nucleotides line up with TRBD1. The CDR3 runs 13 residues. Germline V lookup: CDR1 MRHNA, CDR2 SNTAGT. V was clipped by 4 bases and J by 6 bases; unmatched bases: 1. The CDR3 region has the DNA TGTGCCAGCAGTGGACAGGGGGGTCAGCCCCAGCATTTT. It translates to CASSGQGGQPQHF.

V and J are TRBV12-3 or TRBV12-4 and TRBJ1-1, with D unclear. V lost 8 bases, J lost 10 bases, and 14 bases lay in between. The CDR3 covers 11 residues. The CDR3 loop is CASGEEGGAFF. CDR3 DNA sequence: TGTGCCAGCGGGGAGGAGGGAGGAGCTTTCTTT.

The chain has TRBV5-1 and TRBJ1-1, with TRBD1 matching over 8 bases. Losses at the gene ends were 4 bases for V and 2 bases for J; bases not matched to a gene: 7. Germline CDR1 SGHRS, CDR2 YFSETQ. The CDR3 loop spans 15 amino acids. CDR3 bases: TGCGCCAGCAGCCCAGCCGACAGGGGTAACACTGAAGCTTTCTTT. Translating it yields CASSPADRGNTEAFF.

The V and J genes are TRBV7-3 and TRBJ2-1, with D maybe TRBD2 (6 bases). The CDR3 consists of 15 residues. Trimming removed 1 base from V and 3 bases from J, with 10 bases in between. The V gene's germline CDR1 is SGHTA and CDR2 FQGTGA. CDR3 in amino acids: CASSLRGDRYNEQFF. CDR3 sequence (DNA): TGTGCCAGCAGCTTAAGGGGGGACCGCTACAATGAGCAGTTCTTC.

The chain uses TRBV12-3 or TRBV12-4 and TRBJ2-5, with 9 bases that match TRBD1. V gave up 7 bases and J gave up 5 bases; unmatched junction bases: 5. This CDR3 region has 13 residues. This CDR3 is CASTTGQGETQYF. DNA for the CDR3: TGTGCCAGCACGACGGGACAGGGTGAGACCCAGTACTTC.

Notes on this clone: Distinct nucleotide sequences in the sample also encode this CDR3. The chain uses TRBV5-1 and TRBJ1-1; no clear D gene. Germline CDR1 and CDR2: SGHRS and YFSETQ. This CDR3 contains 14 residues. The ends were cut back, 2 bases at V and 3 bases at J, with 11 bases in the middle. The CDR3 bases are TGCGCCAGCAGCTTTGGAGGTGGCGACACTGAAGCTTTCTTT. This translates into CASSFGGGDTEAFF.

The genes are TRBV5-4 and TRBJ1-1, with 9 positions matching TRBD1. Germline lookup yields CDR1 SGHNT and CDR2 YYREEE (reference sequence). V dropped 3 bases and J dropped 2; count of bases not matched to a gene: 5. CDR3 size: 15 residues. The CDR3 coding sequence is TGTGCCAGCAGCTCGCCGGGACAGGGAAACACTGAAGCTTTCTTT. Amino acid sequence: CASSSPGQGNTEAFF.

The CDR3 loop reads CASSALLAGGTNTGELFF. CDR3 in DNA: TGTGCCAGCAGTGCATTACTAGCGGGGGGAACTAACACCGGGGAGCTGTTTTTT. The chain links TRBV2 to TRBJ2-2, with 12 bases fitting TRBD2. J was trimmed by 2 bases and V by 4 bases; bases with no gene match: 8. The CDR3 is made up of 18 amino acids. Germline CDR1 SNHLY, CDR2 FYNNEI.

Turning to this clone: Different DNA sequences within this sample yield the same CDR3. The chain uses TRBV3-1 (or the pseudogene TRBV3-2) and TRBJ2-1; D uncertain. Germline V gene data show CDR1 as LGHDT and CDR2 as YNNKEL (reference sequence). The CDR3 runs to 15 residues. V gave up 1 base and J gave up 0 bases, with 7 bases separating them. The CDR3 reads CASSQGRSSYNEQFF. CDR3 in DNA: TGTGCCAGCAGCCAAGGGCGGAGCTCCTACAATGAGCAGTTCTTC.

The chain is built from TRBV4-2 and TRBJ2-7, with D perhaps matching TRBD2 (5 bases). The CDR3 spans 16 residues. Trimming shortened V by 0 bases and J by 0 bases, and 12 bases separated the two germline ends. Germline values: CDR1 LGHNA, CDR2 YNFKEQ. The CDR3 sequence is CASSQDRGLSSYEQYF. The CDR3 DNA follows: TGTGCCAGCAGCCAAGATCGAGGGCTTTCCTCCTACGAGCAGTACTTC.

The chain carries TRBV5-4 and TRBJ2-7; 10 bases fit TRBD1. Germline lookup yields CDR1 SGHNT and CDR2 YYREEE (reference sequence). The CDR3 length is 14 residues. The trim removed 4 bases at V and 6 bases at J, leaving 7 bases unmatched. CDR3 region: CASSRQGASVEQYF. The CDR3 DNA reads as TGTGCCAGCAGCCGACAGGGGGCCTCGGTCGAGCAGTACTTC.

V is TRBV28 and J is TRBJ1-5; D is perhaps TRBD1 (6 bases). CDR3 length equals 13 residues. Trimming took off 5 bases at V and 3 bases at J, with 8 bases between the two ends. Germline V gives CDR1 MDHEN, CDR2 SYDVKM. The CDR3 sequence is CASSGGANQPQHF. CDR3 in DNA: TGTGCCAGCAGTGGGGGGGCCAATCAGCCCCAGCATTTT.

V usage is TRBV27 and J usage is TRBJ1-5, with D possibly being TRBD1 (5 bases). Germline CDR1 MNHEY, CDR2 SMNVEV (reference sequence). This CDR3 spans 14 amino acids. The V end lost 3 bases, the J end lost 6 bases, and 12 bases lay between the germline ends. The chain's CDR3 is CASSLSGGGQPQHF. The DNA of the CDR3 is TGTGCCAGCAGTTTGTCGGGGGGGGGTCAGCCCCAGCATTTT.

This chain joins TRBV9 and TRBJ1-2; D call uncertain. The V and J ends lost 0 bases and 0 bases respectively, with 3 bases between them. The CDR3 is 13 residues long. Germline values: CDR1 SGDLS, CDR2 YYNGEE. DNA for the CDR3: TGTGCCAGCAGCGTAGGTACTAACTATGGCTACACCTTC. It codes for CASSVGTNYGYTF.